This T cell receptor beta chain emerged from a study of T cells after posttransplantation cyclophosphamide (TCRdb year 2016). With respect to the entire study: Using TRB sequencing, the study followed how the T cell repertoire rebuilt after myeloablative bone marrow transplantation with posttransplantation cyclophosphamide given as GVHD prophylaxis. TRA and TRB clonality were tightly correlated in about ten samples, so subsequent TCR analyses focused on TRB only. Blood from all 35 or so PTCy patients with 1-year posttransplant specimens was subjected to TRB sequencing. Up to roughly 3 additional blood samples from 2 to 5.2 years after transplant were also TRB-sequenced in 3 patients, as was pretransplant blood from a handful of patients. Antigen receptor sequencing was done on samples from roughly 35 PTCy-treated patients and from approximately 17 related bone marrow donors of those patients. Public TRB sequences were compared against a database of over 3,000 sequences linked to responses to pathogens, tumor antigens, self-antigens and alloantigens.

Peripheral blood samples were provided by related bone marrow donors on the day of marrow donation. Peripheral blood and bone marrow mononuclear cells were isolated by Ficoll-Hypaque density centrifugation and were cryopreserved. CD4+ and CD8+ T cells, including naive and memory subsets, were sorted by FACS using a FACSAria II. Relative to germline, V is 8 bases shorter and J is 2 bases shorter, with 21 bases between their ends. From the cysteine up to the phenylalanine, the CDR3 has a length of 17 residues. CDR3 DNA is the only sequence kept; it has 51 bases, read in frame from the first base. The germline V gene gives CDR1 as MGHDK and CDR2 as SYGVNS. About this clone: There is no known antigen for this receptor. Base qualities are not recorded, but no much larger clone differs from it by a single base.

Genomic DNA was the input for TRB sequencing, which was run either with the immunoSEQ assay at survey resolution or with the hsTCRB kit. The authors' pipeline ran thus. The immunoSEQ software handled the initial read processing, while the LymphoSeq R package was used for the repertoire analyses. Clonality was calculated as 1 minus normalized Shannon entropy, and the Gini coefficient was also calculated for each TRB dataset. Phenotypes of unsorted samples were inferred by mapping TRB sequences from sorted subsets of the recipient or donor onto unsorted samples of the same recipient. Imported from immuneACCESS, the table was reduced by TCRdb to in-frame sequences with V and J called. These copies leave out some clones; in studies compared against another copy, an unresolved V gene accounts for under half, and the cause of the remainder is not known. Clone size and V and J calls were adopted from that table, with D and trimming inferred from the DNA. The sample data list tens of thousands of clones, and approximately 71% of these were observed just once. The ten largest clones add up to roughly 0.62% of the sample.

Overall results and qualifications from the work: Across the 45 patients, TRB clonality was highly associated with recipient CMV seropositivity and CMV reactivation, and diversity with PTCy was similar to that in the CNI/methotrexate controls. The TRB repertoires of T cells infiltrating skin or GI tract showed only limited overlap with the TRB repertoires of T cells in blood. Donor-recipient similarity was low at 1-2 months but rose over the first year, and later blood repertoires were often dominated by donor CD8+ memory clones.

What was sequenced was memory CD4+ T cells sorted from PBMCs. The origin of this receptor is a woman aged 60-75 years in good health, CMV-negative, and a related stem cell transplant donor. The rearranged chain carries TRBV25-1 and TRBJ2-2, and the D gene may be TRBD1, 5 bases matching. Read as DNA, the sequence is TGTGCCAGCGGGCCTCACCGCAGGGAAACTAACACCGGGGAGCTGTTTTTT. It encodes CASGPHRRETNTGELFF.